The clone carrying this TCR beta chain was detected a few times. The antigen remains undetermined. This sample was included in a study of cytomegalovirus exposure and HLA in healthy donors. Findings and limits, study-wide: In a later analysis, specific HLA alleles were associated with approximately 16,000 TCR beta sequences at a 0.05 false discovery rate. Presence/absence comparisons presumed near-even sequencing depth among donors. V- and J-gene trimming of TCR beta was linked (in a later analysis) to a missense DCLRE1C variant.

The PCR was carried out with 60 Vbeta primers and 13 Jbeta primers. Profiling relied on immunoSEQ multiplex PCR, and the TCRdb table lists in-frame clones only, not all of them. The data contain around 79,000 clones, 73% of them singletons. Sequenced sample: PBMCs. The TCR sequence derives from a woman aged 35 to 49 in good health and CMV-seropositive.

CDR3 amino acids: CAIRANHQGGSGAFF. For the CDR3, the DNA is TGTGCCATCAGAGCTAATCATCAGGGGGGAAGCGGAGCTTTCTTT. The rearrangement uses TRBV10-3 and TRBJ1-1; 7 bases agree with TRBD1. The length of the CDR3 is 15 residues. The V and J ends lost 6 bases and 10 bases, in that order; junction bases with no gene match: 17. Germline values: CDR1 ENHRY, CDR2 SYGVKD.